A single sample is the source of the 17 T cell receptor beta chains below, sequenced in a study of T-cell reconstitution after alpha-beta-depleted transplantation in children (TCRdb year 2016). Libraries were constructed by PCR. The reads were generated on an Illumina HiSeq 2500. To normalize quantification of the TCRbeta repertoire, the TCR libraries were built with molecular barcoding that relied on unique molecular identifiers. The raw public data were reprocessed by TCRdb itself: fastp quality trimming at Q25, MiXCR clonotype calling, in-frame beta chains only. Rows with one shared CDR3 protein collapse into an entry with the most common genes and DNA. This sample has 600,000 to 800,000 distinct CDR3 sequences in its table, and about an eighth of those were observed once. The ten most abundant clones make up around 0.76% of the sample. Interpreted using the paper, the treatment or condition label stands for: allogeneic hematopoietic cell transplantation with graft depleted of TCRalphabeta T cells and CD19 B cells.

The sequences come from PBMCs, collected before TCRalphabeta/CD19-depleted stem cell transplant. The source is a girl aged 2 to 10 with congenital amegakaryocytic thrombocytopenia, due to receive a stem cell transplant.

This clonotype occurred a few times. The genes are TRBV29-1 and TRBJ2-1; D is unresolved. Trimming removed 4 bases at V and 10 bases at J, with 11 bases between. The CDR3 has 11 amino acids. Germline CDR1 SQVTM, CDR2 ANQGSEA. The CDR3 loop is CSVVDPREQFF. Here the CDR3 DNA reads TGCAGCGTTGTAGACCCACGAGAGCAGTTCTTC.

This clonotype appeared many times. The V and J genes are TRBV5-1 and TRBJ2-3, with a weak D call TRBD2 (5 bases). V gave up 1 base and J gave up 2 bases, with 14 bases separating them. Germline V gene lookup returns CDR1 SGHRS and CDR2 YFSETQ. The CDR3 extends over 16 amino acids. CDR3 bases: TGCGCCAGCAGCTTGTCACTTGCCGGGGACACAGATACGCAGTATTTT. Residues: CASSLSLAGDTDTQYF.

J is TRBJ2-1 and V is TRBV7-2; TRBD2 matches 10 bases. The CDR3 length is 16 residues. Germline CDR1 reads SGHTA; CDR2 reads FQGNSA. After removal of 2 bases from V and 7 bases from J, the junction contained 8 bases not matched to a gene. The CDR3 DNA follows: TGTGCCAGCAGCTTATTGATGGCTAGCGGGAGTAATGAGCAGTTCTTC. Its protein is CASSLLMASGSNEQFF.

This clonotype has at least ten counts. CDR3 sequence (DNA): TGCAGTGCCTCCCCCCGCCTTAGCACAGATACGCAGTATTTT. Protein: CSASPRLSTDTQYF. The V call is TRBV20-1, the J call TRBJ2-3; D is unresolved. V lost 6 bases and J 0 bases, leaving 13 bases between the germline ends. This CDR3 comprises 14 residues. Germline assignment: CDR1 DFQATT and CDR2 SNEGSKA (reference sequence).

Points on this clonotype: A much larger clone lies a single base off, so this may be a read error. The CDR3 loop is CTITTTSGSSPDTQYF. The CDR3 bases are TGTACCATCACTACAACTAGCGGGAGTTCACCAGATACGCAGTATTTT. The chain recombines TRBV10-3 with TRBJ2-3; the match to TRBD2 covers 11 bases. The germline V gene encodes CDR1 ENHRY and CDR2 SYGVKD. CDR3 length equals 16 residues.

This clonotype was recorded a few times. V and J are TRBV28 and TRBJ2-7; D not resolved. The CDR3 is 15 residues long. Per the germline V gene, CDR1 is MDHEN and CDR2 is SYDVKM. V was trimmed by 1 base and J by 0 bases, leaving 10 bases between them. Written as DNA, the CDR3 is TGTGCCAGCAGTTTATTGGGCGGCAACTCCTACGAGCAGTACTTC. Its protein is CASSLLGGNSYEQYF.

This clonotype was picked up a small number of times. The V call is TRBV10-3, the J call TRBJ1-1; D possibly corresponds to TRBD1 (6 bases). CDR1 and CDR2 from the germline V gene are ENHRY and SYGVKD. This CDR3 has 12 amino acids. Trimming took off 6 bases at V and 4 bases at J, with 9 bases between the two ends. The CDR3 DNA follows: TGTGCCATCAGGCCGGACAGCACTGAAGCTTTCTTT. This codes for CAIRPDSTEAFF.

This clonotype was counted only a few times. This sequence joins TRBV5-1 and TRBJ2-7; 7 nucleotides match TRBD1. Looked up from germline, CDR1 is SGHRS and CDR2 is YFSETQ. V was pared by 4 bases and J by 0 bases, with 4 bases of the junction left unmatched. CDR3 size: 14 residues. The CDR3 DNA follows: TGCGCCAGCAGCAAGGGACAGAGCTCCTACGAGCAGTACTTC. Its translation is CASSKGQSSYEQYF.

This clonotype came up many times. CDR3 region: CSATFGQGMRETQYF. CDR3 in DNA: TGCAGTGCTACCTTCGGACAGGGGATGAGGGAGACCCAGTACTTC. This chain connects TRBV20-1 to TRBJ2-5; 9 nucleotides align to TRBD1. The CDR3 spans 15 residues. V trimming: 4 bases; J trimming: 5 bases; junction bases outside the gene matches: 11. Germline CDR1 is DFQATT and CDR2 is SNEGSKA (reference sequence).

The table lists this clonotype with many counts. This chain joins TRBV28 and TRBJ2-4; TRBD2 aligns across 7 bases. Germline CDR1 and CDR2: MDHEN and SYDVKM. The CDR3 contains 14 residues. Trimming cost V 5 bases and J 4 bases; bases outside gene matches: 5. For the CDR3, the DNA is TGTGCCAGCAGTCCCAGCGGGATTAAAAACATTCAGTACTTC. Translated, it gives CASSPSGIKNIQYF.

The table lists this clonotype with a few counts. This chain connects TRBV20-1 to TRBJ2-1; 8 bases fit TRBD2. CDR1 is DFQATT and CDR2 is SNEGSKA in the germline V gene (reference sequence). The V gene end was trimmed by 7 bases and the J gene end by 1 base; junction bases not matched to a gene: 3. The CDR3 spans 13 residues. The chain's CDR3 is CSGREGSYNEQFF. The CDR3 nucleotides read TGCAGTGGCCGGGAGGGATCCTACAATGAGCAGTTCTTC.

This clonotype was recorded at least ten times. CDR3 amino acids: CASSQEGRYTDTQYF. CDR3 coding DNA: TGTGCCAGCAGCCAAGAGGGGCGGTACACAGATACGCAGTATTTT. The chain links TRBV4-2 to TRBJ2-3; D is possibly TRBD1 (5 bases). In germline, CDR1 is LGHNA, CDR2 YNFKEQ. The CDR3 totals 15 residues. Trimming removed 0 bases from V and 2 bases from J, with 9 bases in between.

The chain links TRBV27 to TRBJ2-5; 8 bases fit TRBD2. Per the germline V gene, CDR1 is MNHEY and CDR2 is SMNVEV (reference sequence). Trimming took 6 bases from V and 1 from J; bases not matched to a gene: 4. The length of the CDR3 is 14 residues. The CDR3, as DNA: TGTGCCAGCAGCCGTAGCGGGACCCAAGAGACCCAGTACTTC. Residues: CASSRSGTQETQYF.

The chain has TRBV2 and TRBJ2-3, with TRBD1 as a possible D gene (6 bases). The CDR3 is made up of 14 amino acids. Germline V CDR1 and CDR2: SNHLY, FYNNEI. Deletions cut 6 bases from V and 0 bases from J, with 10 bases between. CDR3 amino acids: CASRPGHSTDTQYF. CDR3 in DNA: TGTGCCAGCAGGCCGGGACACAGCACAGATACGCAGTATTTT.

The chain carries TRBV5-1 and TRBJ1-3; no reliable D call. The CDR3 runs to 16 residues. Germline V gene sequence: CDR1 SGHRS, CDR2 YFSETQ. V lost 2 bases and J lost 4, with 16 bases in between. The DNA for the CDR3 is TGCGCCAGCAGCTTAGCACAAACCTCTTCAGGAAACACCATATATTTT. As protein: CASSLAQTSSGNTIYF.

This clonotype was found a few times. The genes are TRBV5-1 and TRBJ1-5; no clear D gene. The CDR3 covers 15 residues. V lost 4 bases and J 2 bases, leaving 13 bases between the germline ends. In germline, CDR1 is SGHRS, CDR2 YFSETQ. CDR3 loop: CASSPGEGGNQPQHF. The CDR3 nucleotides read TGCGCCAGCAGCCCCGGGGAGGGTGGCAATCAGCCCCAGCATTTT.

This clonotype was detected many times. The chain links TRBV25-1 to TRBJ2-1; TRBD2 matches at 11 bases. Germline V gene lookup returns CDR1 MGHDK and CDR2 SYGVNS. The CDR3 runs to 16 residues. The V gene end was trimmed by 6 bases and the J gene end by 4 bases; junction bases not matched to a gene: 8. In DNA, the CDR3 is TGTGCCAGCAGCATAACCGGGACTAGCGGTTACAATGAGCAGTTCTTC. Encoded protein: CASSITGTSGYNEQFF. The entire variable domain, with the rest obtained from reference TRBV25-1 and TRBJ2-1, is as follows: EADIYQTPRYLVIGTGKKITLECSQTMGHDKMYWYQQDPGMELHLIHYSYGVNSTEKGDLSSESTVSRIRTEHFPLTLESARPSHTSQYLCASSITGTSGYNEQFFGPGTRLTVL.